This T cell receptor beta chain came from a study of CD8+CD57+ T cells in acquired aplastic anemia. General observations from the study: Patients and controls shared nearly 30 CD8+ CDR3 sequences, which appeared highly expressed in patients and within their immunodominant clones.

By flow cytometry, patients selected for sequencing had shown an expansion of CD8+CD57+ cells. Therapy had not been given to patients before blood sampling. For CDR3 and TCR beta VDJ profiling, genomic DNA was the template used. TCRdb reprocessed the reads with MiXCR, giving one entry per CDR3 protein. This sample has 150,000 to 200,000 distinct CDR3 sequences, with 45% to 55% found just once. Trimming cost V 3 bases and J 8 bases; bases outside gene matches: 4. The CDR3 is made up of 14 amino acids. Germline assignment: CDR1 WSHSY and CDR2 SAAADI. In regard to this clonotype: No antigen is known for it.

The rearrangement uses TRBV10-2 and TRBJ2-1; 10 bases line up with TRBD2. The TCR was taken from a human donor with aplastic anemia. Input material: sorted CD4+, CD8+, or CD8+CD57+ T cells (not recorded which) from PBMCs. The CDR3 nucleotides read TGCGCCAGCAGTGATGTAGCGGGAGGATATGAGCAGTTCTTC. This gives the protein CASSDVAGGYEQFF.